The present entry profiles one T cell receptor (beta chain) with its context. Its binding antigen is unknown. Within one base of it there is no much larger clone, and no base qualities were kept. This record belongs to a study of T cell responses to AZD1222 COVID-19 vaccine (dated by TCRdb to about 2021). In terms of the full investigation: TCR sequencing was performed for roughly 240 trial participants, of whom about 200 were given two doses of AZD1222 and approximately 25 were given two doses of MenACWY control vaccine. Trial participants were enrolled by age into 18-55, 56-69 and 70-plus year subgroups, with roughly 150, 30 and 60 TCR-sequenced participants respectively.

The CDR3 regions of human TCRbeta chains were subjected to immunosequencing. On the authors' methods: TCRs in the repertoires were matched against a reference library of SARS-CoV-2-specific TCRs that had been generated with the MIRA antigen-specificity platform. Breadth was defined as the fraction of unique TCRs that were SARS-CoV-2-associated, and depth was defined as the fraction of total T cells that were SARS-CoV-2-associated. Using the MIRA data, each spike-specific TCR was assigned both to the spike region to which the TCR was reactive and to a CD4 or CD8 class. Log10-transformed breadth and depth values were compared by one-way ANOVA with Sidak's multiple comparisons tests. TCRdb provides this immuneACCESS table in a form limited to in-frame rearrangements. Some clones are lacking; in checked studies, under half of them reflect an unresolved V gene, and why the rest are absent is not known. V and J calls and clone size are those listed in that table; D and trimming were worked out from the DNA. The sample yields around 160,000 clones; roughly 80% were counted once. The ten biggest clones cover roughly 4.3% of the sample.

The CDR3 goes from the cysteine to the phenylalanine over 14 residues. Only the CDR3 region is kept as DNA, spanning 42 bases read in frame from base 1. Via the germline V gene (reference sequence), CDR1 is MNHNY and CDR2 SVGAGI. V and J lose 7 bases and 8 bases, and a span of 15 bases separates them. The sample's time point label, decoded: baseline before first vaccination. The sample's treatment or condition label, in plain terms: meningococcal conjugate vaccine given as trial control. Vaccinee samples came from UK trials COV001 and COV002, including a single-blind randomized controlled phase 2/3 trial of AZD1222 (ChAdOx1 nCoV-19) in healthy adults. Trial participant PBMC samples were collected at day 0 and day 28 after the second dose for TCRbeta chain sequencing. What the authors observed across the whole study: Reportedly, close to half of the unique spike-specific TCRs recognized epitopes lying outside the regions that are mutated in the B.1.351 and B.1.1.7 variants. The whole spike protein was spanned by vaccine-associated CD4 TCRs, and dominant responses were seen in regions 160-218 and 743-854. After two AZD1222 doses, both the breadth and the depth of spike-specific TCRs were significantly higher than at day 0 and than in MenACWY recipients. Because no day 14 peak-response samples were available, the repertoires could be characterized only after the peak T cell response. In the small 56-69-year group, the increase in depth fell short of significance, most likely because of low power. Conclusions about previously exposed vaccinees were limited because only a handful of AZD1222 recipients were SARS-CoV-2 seropositive at baseline. Participants were mostly white British, with more females than males. The authors suggested clonal diversity may have been underestimated.

This clonotype was obtained from an adult in good health. The sequence is built from TRBV6-6 and TRBJ1-6; confidence is insufficient to name the D gene. This sample comprised peripheral blood, obtained on day 0 of MenACWY control vaccination. The CDR3 has the sequence CASKNISYHSPLHF. The DNA sequence is as follows: TGTGCCAGCAAAAATATAAGCTACCATTCACCCCTCCACTTT.